This T cell receptor beta chain was found in a study of blood T cell repertoires in COVID-19. Followed over time, Seattle patients had been enrolled while infection was active. As handled by the study authors: Estimation of nucleated cell counts was performed using reference gene primer amplification. Clones were read by immunoSEQ multiplex PCR, and TCRdb kept only the in-frame ones, dropping some. V and J calls and clone size follow that table, whereas D and trimming were derived from the DNA. The data contain some 200,000 clones, 82% of them singletons. Germline assignment: CDR1 SEHNR and CDR2 FQNEAQ (reference sequence). The CDR3 covers 13 residues. With V trimmed by 6 bases and J by 4 bases, 4 bases remained unmatched. About this clone: Being one base from a much bigger clone, this may be a read error. This CDR3 is also generated by other DNA sequences in the sample.

The V call is TRBV7-9, the J call TRBJ1-2; TRBD1 matches at 8 bases. Sequencing was carried out using peripheral blood. The sequence came from a woman aged 65 to 85 with COVID-19, enrolled during active disease. The CDR3 DNA reads TGTGCCAGCAGTCCACAGGGGGGCTATGGCTACACCTTC. It is translated as CASSPQGGYGYTF.